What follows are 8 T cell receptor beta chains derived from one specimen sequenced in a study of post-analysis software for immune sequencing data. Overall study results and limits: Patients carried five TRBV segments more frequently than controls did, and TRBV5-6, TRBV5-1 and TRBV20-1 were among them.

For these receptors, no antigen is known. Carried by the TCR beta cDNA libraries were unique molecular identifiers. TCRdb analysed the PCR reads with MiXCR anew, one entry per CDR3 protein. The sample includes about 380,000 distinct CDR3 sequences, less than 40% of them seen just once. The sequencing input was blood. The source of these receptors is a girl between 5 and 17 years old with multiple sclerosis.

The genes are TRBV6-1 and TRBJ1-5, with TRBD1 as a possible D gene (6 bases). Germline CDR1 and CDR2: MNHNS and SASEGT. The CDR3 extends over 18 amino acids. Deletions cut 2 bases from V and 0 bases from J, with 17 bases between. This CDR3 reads CASSELLETGYSNQPQHF. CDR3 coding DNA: TGTGCCAGCAGTGAACTTTTAGAGACAGGATATAGCAATCAGCCCCAGCATTTT.

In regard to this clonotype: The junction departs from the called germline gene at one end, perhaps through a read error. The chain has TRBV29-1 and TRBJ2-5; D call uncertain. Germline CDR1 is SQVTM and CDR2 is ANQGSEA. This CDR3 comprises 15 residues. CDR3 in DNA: TGCAGCGTTGCCCCTCTCAGATCTTGGCAAGAGGCCCAGTACTTC. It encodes CSVAPLRSWQEAQYF. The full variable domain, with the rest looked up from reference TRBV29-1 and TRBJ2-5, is SAVISQKPSRDICQRGTSLTIQCQVDSQVTMMFWYRQQPGQSLTLIATANQGSEATYESGFVIDKFPISRPNLTFSTLTVSNMSPEDSSIYLCSVAPLRSWQEAQYFGPGTRLLVL.

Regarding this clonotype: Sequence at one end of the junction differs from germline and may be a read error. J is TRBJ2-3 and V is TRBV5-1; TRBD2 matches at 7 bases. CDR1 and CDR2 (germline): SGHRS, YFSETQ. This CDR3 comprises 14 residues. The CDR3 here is CASSGTRDVDTQYF. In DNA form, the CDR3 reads TGCGCTAGCAGCGGGACCAGGGACGTAGATACGCAGTATTTT.

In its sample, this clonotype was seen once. The DNA for the CDR3 is TGCAGTGCTAGATCGACTAGGGGGGCCACAGATACGCAGTATTTT. Translating gives CSARSTRGATDTQYF. This chain connects TRBV20-1 to TRBJ2-3; D is possibly TRBD1 or TRBD2 (6 bases each). V was trimmed by 2 bases and J by 2 bases, leaving 14 bases between them. The CDR3 is made up of 15 amino acids. Germline lookup yields CDR1 DFQATT and CDR2 SNEGSKA (reference sequence).

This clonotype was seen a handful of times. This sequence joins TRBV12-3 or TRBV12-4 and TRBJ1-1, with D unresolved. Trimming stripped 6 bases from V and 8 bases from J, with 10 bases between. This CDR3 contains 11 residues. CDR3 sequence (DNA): TGTGCCAGCAGCCTCGGGAGGGAAGCTTTCTTT. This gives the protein CASSLGREAFF.

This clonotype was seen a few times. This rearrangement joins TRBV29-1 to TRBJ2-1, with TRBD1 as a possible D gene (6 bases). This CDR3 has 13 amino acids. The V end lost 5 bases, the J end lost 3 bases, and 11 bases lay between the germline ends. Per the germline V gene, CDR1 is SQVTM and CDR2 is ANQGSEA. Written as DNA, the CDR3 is TGCAGCGTTAGGAGGACAGACTACAATGAGCAGTTCTTC. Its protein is CSVRRTDYNEQFF.

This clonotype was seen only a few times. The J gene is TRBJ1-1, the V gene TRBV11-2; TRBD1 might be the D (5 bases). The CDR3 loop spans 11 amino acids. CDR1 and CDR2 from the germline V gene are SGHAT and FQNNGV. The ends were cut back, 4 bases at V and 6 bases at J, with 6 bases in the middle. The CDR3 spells CASSWGAEAFF. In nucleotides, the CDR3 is TGTGCCAGCAGCTGGGGCGCTGAAGCTTTCTTT. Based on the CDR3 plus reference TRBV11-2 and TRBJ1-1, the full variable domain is EAGVAQSPRYKIIEKRQSVAFWCNPISGHATLYWYQQILGQGPKLLIQFQNNGVVDDSQLPKDRFSAERLKGVDSTLKIQPAKLEDSAVYLCASSWGAEAFFGQGTRLTVV.

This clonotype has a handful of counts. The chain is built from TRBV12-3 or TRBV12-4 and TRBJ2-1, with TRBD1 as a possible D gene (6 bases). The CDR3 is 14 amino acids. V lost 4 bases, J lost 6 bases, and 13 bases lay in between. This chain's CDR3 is CASSYGQPFNEQFF. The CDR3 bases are TGTGCCAGCAGTTACGGACAGCCTTTCAATGAGCAGTTCTTC.